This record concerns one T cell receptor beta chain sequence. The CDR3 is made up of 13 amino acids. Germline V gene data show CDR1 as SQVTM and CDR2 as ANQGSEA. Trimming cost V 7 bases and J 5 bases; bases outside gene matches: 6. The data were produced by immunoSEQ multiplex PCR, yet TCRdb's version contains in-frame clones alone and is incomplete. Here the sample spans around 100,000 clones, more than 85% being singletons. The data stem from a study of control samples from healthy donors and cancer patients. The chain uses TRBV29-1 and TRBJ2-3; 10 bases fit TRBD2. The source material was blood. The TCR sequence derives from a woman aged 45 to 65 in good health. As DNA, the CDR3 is TGCAGCGGTGCAGCGGGAGGGAAAGATACGCAGTATTTT. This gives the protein CSGAAGGKDTQYF.